This T cell receptor (beta chain) was profiled in a study of blood T cell repertoires in COVID-19. Study-wide context: Samples came from the United States, Italy and Spain, spanning acute and convalescent COVID-19.

Germline V lookup: CDR1 SGHVS, CDR2 FQNEAQ. CDR3 size: 16 residues. Trimming cost V 2 bases and J 5 bases; bases outside gene matches: 8. The assay was immunoSEQ multiplex PCR, and TCRdb's table has in-frame clones only and misses some. The sample lists about 130,000 clones, 84% seen once, with about 12% in the top ten. The origin of this receptor is a woman in her 30s who had recovered from COVID-19. What was sequenced was peripheral blood. This chain connects TRBV7-8 to TRBJ2-7; 11 positions agree with TRBD2. DNA for the CDR3: TGTGCCAGCAGCTTAACTAGCGGGGGTCTCCCCAACGAGCAGTACTTC. Its translation is CASSLTSGGLPNEQYF. Full variable domain (remainder filled in from reference TRBV7-8 and TRBJ2-7): GAGVSQSPRYKVAKRGQDVALRCDPISGHVSLFWYQQALGQGPEFLTYFQNEAQLDKSGLPSDRFFAERPEGSVSTLKIQRTQQEDSAVYLCASSLTSGGLPNEQYFGPGTRLTVT.